Ten or more counts support the clone carrying this T cell receptor beta chain. No antigen is known for it. Full-length variable regions came from constant-region reverse primers plus semi-nested Nested Universal Primer A PCR. TCRdb itself ran the 5' RACE reads through MiXCR, one entry per CDR3 protein. The data contain more than 9,000 distinct CDR3 sequences, over 15% of them seen just once; the ten biggest clones take up 3% to 4%. The study, taken as a whole, reports: Tumor Treg TCRs overlapped most with tumor naive CD4+ cells. Tumor memory CD4+ T cell TCR gene usage clustered with blood and lymph node memory CD4+ cells and lymph node naive CD4+ cells. Larger-cohort validation covered only one TCR beta V-J rearrangement.

The sorted Tregs were CD4+CD25+CD127-/low cells. The CDR3 consists of 15 residues. Per the germline V gene, CDR1 is SQVTM and CDR2 is ANQGSEA. Trimming took 3 bases from V and 9 from J, leaving 21 bases between them. The TCR comes from a female donor with breast cancer. V usage is TRBV29-1 and J usage is TRBJ2-1, with D possibly matching TRBD2 (5 bases). Sequencing was done on a sample of Tregs sorted from a lymph node. The CDR3 protein is CSVEGEARIEGEQFF. For the CDR3, the DNA is TGCAGCGTTGAGGGTGAAGCCAGAATCGAGGGTGAGCAGTTCTTC.